Each of the 10 T cell receptor beta chains below was sequenced from the same sample in a study of T-cell reconstitution after alpha-beta-depleted transplantation in children. Unique molecular identifiers were used in preparing the TCRbeta library. From the PCR reads, TCRdb called clonotypes with MiXCR, one entry per CDR3 protein. The data contain some 500,000 distinct CDR3 sequences, approximately 30% of them singletons. This sample comprised PBMCs from the stem cell graft donor, obtained from the stem cell graft. The receptors here all came from a human donor who donated a stem cell graft to a child with aplastic anemia.

CDR3 sequence (DNA): TGTGCCAGCAGTTCCCACCCACAGGTCTCTGGGGCCAACGTCCTGACTTTC. This encodes CASSSHPQVSGANVLTF. The V gene is TRBV6-2 or TRBV6-3, the J gene TRBJ2-6; TRBD1 might be the D (5 bases). Per the germline V gene, CDR1 is MNHEY and CDR2 is SVGEGT. V was shortened by 4 bases and J by 0 bases, with 13 bases between the two germline ends. This CDR3 is built from 17 residues.

V usage is TRBV29-1 and J usage is TRBJ1-2; D might be TRBD1 (5 bases). There are 13 residues in the CDR3. The V gene's germline CDR1 is SQVTM and CDR2 ANQGSEA. The V end was cut by 4 bases, the J end by 10 bases, with 19 bases between. The CDR3 loop reads CSVGLRDLKDYTF. Written as DNA, the CDR3 is TGCAGCGTTGGTTTGAGGGACCTTAAGGACTACACCTTC.

The rearrangement uses TRBV5-6 and TRBJ2-5; D is possibly TRBD1 or TRBD2 (5 bases each). The V gene's germline CDR1 is SGHDT and CDR2 YYEEEE. This CDR3 is built from 13 residues. V was pared by 5 bases and J by 6 bases, with 14 bases between. DNA for the CDR3: TGTGCCAGCAGTCTGATGGGGGTGAAGACCCAGTACTTC. Translated: CASSLMGVKTQYF.

V gene TRBV29-1 combines with J gene TRBJ2-6; possibly TRBD1 for D (6 bases). The CDR3 consists of 14 residues. V was clipped by 4 bases and J by 4 bases, with 11 bases between them. Germline V lookup: CDR1 SQVTM, CDR2 ANQGSEA. The CDR3 nucleotides are TGCAGCGTTGCTCAGGGGAACGGGGCCAACGTCCTGACTTTC. Protein product: CSVAQGNGANVLTF.

This chain uses TRBV6-2 or TRBV6-3 with TRBJ2-2; D possibly matches TRBD1 or TRBD2 (5 bases each). Trimming took off 11 bases at V and 7 bases at J, with 20 bases between the two ends. CDR3 length: 14 amino acids. Germline V gene data show CDR1 as MNHEY and CDR2 as SVGEGT. CDR3 nucleotides: TGTGCCGGAGGTACCAGGGCGGAAAACGGGGAGCTGTTTTTT. This translates into CAGGTRAENGELFF.

This clonotype appeared a single time. V and J are TRBV28 and TRBJ1-5; weak D call: TRBD1 (5 bases). Germline values: CDR1 MDHEN, CDR2 SYDVKM. The length of the CDR3 is 16 residues. Trimming took 5 bases from V and 3 from J, leaving 17 bases between them. The CDR3 loop is CASSTSGGGNNQPQHF. Here the CDR3 DNA reads TGTGCCAGCAGTACATCGGGGGGGGGAAACAATCAGCCCCAGCATTTT.

This clonotype was found a few times. This chain links TRBV12-3 or TRBV12-4 with TRBJ1-4; 7 bases are a match to TRBD1. The trim removed 6 bases at V and 5 bases at J, leaving 6 bases unmatched. CDR3 size: 14 residues. DNA of the CDR3: TGTGCCAGCAGCCGACAGGGACCCAATGAAAAACTGTTTTTT. Amino acids: CASSRQGPNEKLFF.

V usage is TRBV12-3 or TRBV12-4 and J usage is TRBJ2-1; the match to TRBD2 covers 13 bases. This CDR3 is built from 16 residues. After removal of 1 base from V and 6 bases from J, the junction contained 3 bases not matched to a gene. This CDR3 is CASSLVTSGRGNEQFF. The CDR3 DNA is TGTGCCAGCAGTTTAGTAACTAGCGGGAGGGGCAATGAGCAGTTCTTC.

This clonotype was detected a few times. The chain employs TRBV29-1 and TRBJ2-5; no reliable D call. Per germline, CDR1 SQVTM and CDR2 ANQGSEA. There are 11 residues in the CDR3. With 6 bases removed from V and 4 bases from J, the gap between germline ends came to 9 bases. DNA of the CDR3: TGCAGCGTCGGCTGGGGAGAGACCCAGTACTTC. It is translated as CSVGWGETQYF.

The chain uses TRBV20-1 and TRBJ2-2, with 7 bases lining up with TRBD2. The CDR3 has 14 amino acids. V dropped 2 bases and J dropped 5; count of bases not matched to a gene: 5. Germline loops: CDR1 DFQATT, CDR2 SNEGSKA (reference sequence). The CDR3 region has the DNA TGCAGTGCTAGAATGTCGGGAGGAACCGGGGAGCTGTTTTTT. This encodes CSARMSGGTGELFF.